Listed below are T cell receptor beta chains from one sample, sequenced in a study of blood T cell repertoires in COVID-19. The assay was immunoSEQ multiplex PCR, and TCRdb's table has in-frame clones only and misses some. Of under 200,000 clones listed, approximately 84% are singletons. Sample: peripheral blood. These receptors were taken from a woman aged 80 or over with COVID-19, enrolled during active disease. The conserved cysteine and the conserved F or W are not part of the CDR3 here. Each record gives: V gene, CDR3 protein.

v_call: TRBV7-2; cdr3_aa: ASSLGGGEKLF
v_call: TRBV7-3; cdr3_aa: ASSLGGGGEAF
v_call: TRBV10-3; cdr3_aa: AIRWENYNEQF
v_call: TRBV19; cdr3_aa: ASSTRGGLIEKLF
v_call: TRBV3-1/TRBV3-2; cdr3_aa: ASSPGRRGNQPQH
v_call: TRBV3-1/TRBV3-2; cdr3_aa: ASSRDWYGYT
v_call: TRBV21-1; cdr3_aa: APGGRVNTGELF
v_call: TRBV4-1; cdr3_aa: ASSHRASGSLDEQF
v_call: TRBV6-5; cdr3_aa: ASSFGEQF
v_call: TRBV18; cdr3_aa: ASSLGGSGTEAF
v_call: TRBV7-2; cdr3_aa: ASSLARGPYNEQF
v_call: TRBV19; cdr3_aa: ASSIVTAFSNQPQH
v_call: TRBV7-8; cdr3_aa: ASSLVQGGSTEAF
v_call: TRBV6-2/TRBV6-3; cdr3_aa: ASSWDSINNEQF
v_call: TRBV4-1; cdr3_aa: ASSPSPGLVLSSDTQY
v_call: TRBV6-5; cdr3_aa: ASSSPGTGRAF
v_call: TRBV4-3; cdr3_aa: ASSQATGGGSGGYT
v_call: TRBV5-1; cdr3_aa: ASSLGSSSEGSEKLF
v_call: TRBV6-6; cdr3_aa: ASSYQTSKF
v_call: TRBV11-2; cdr3_aa: ASSLDFTYNQPQH
v_call: TRBV18; cdr3_aa: ASSPVDSYNSPLH
v_call: TRBV7-3; cdr3_aa: ASSLTQLAGELF
v_call: TRBV19; cdr3_aa: ASRATSLPDTQY
v_call: TRBV21-1; cdr3_aa: ARTIAGPTGELF
v_call: TRBV10-3; cdr3_aa: AISVTGTGNTGELF
v_call: TRBV29-1; cdr3_aa: SVAQREARETQY
v_call: TRBV4-2; cdr3_aa: ASSQDWASGGYLGQY
v_call: TRBV7-2; cdr3_aa: ASSRDRRDEKLF
v_call: TRBV6-5; cdr3_aa: ASSYSLISGANVLT
v_call: TRBV6-5; cdr3_aa: ASRTSGGQNIQY
v_call: TRBV5-1; cdr3_aa: ASSSDPTGAGYGYT
v_call: TRBV7-2; cdr3_aa: ASSLRGQASGEKLF
v_call: TRBV2; cdr3_aa: ASSESPRPIYNEQF